Below, 11 T cell receptor beta chains from the same sample are listed, as sequenced in a study of radiation and T cells in renal cell carcinoma. Data came from immunoSEQ multiplex PCR; TCRdb stores just in-frame clones and leaves some out. Among around 140,000 clones listed, 88% were seen once. Noted time point: baseline pretreatment blood. Stated treatment: 15 Gy SBRT to primary tumor, nephrectomy 4 weeks later. Source: blood, taken from a patient whose treatment included radiotherapy and nephrectomy. Receptors were obtained from a woman between 70 and 85 years old with renal cell carcinoma.

CDR3 sequence: CASSPAGGADTQYF. CDR3 sequence (DNA): TGTGCCAGCAGCCCCGCGGGAGGGGCAGATACGCAGTATTTT. The chain combines TRBV7-3 with TRBJ2-3, with 9 bases fitting TRBD2. Germline values: CDR1 SGHTA, CDR2 FQGTGA. The CDR3 runs to 14 residues. Unmatched junction bases numbered 4, after V lost 5 bases and J lost 4 bases.

The chain joins TRBV7-2 to TRBJ2-7; D is unresolved. This CDR3 is 14 amino acids long. CDR1 SGHTA and CDR2 FQGNSA come from the germline V gene. The ends were cut back, 1 base at V and 3 bases at J, with 10 bases in the middle. The CDR3 here is CASSLGRQSYEQYF. In DNA, the CDR3 is TGTGCCAGCAGCTTAGGTCGGCAGAGCTACGAGCAGTACTTC.

The rearrangement joins TRBV28 to TRBJ1-3; 11 nucleotides agree with TRBD1. The V and J ends lost 5 bases and 8 bases, in that order; junction bases with no gene match: 11. This CDR3 comprises 16 residues. Germline CDR1 MDHEN, CDR2 SYDVKM. The CDR3 bases are TGTGCCAGCAGTCAATCCGGCGGGACAGGGGGGCACACCATATATTTT. Translated: CASSQSGGTGGHTIYF.

This sequence joins TRBV15 and TRBJ2-2, with 7 bases aligning to TRBD1. Germline CDR1 is LNHNV and CDR2 is YYDKDF (reference sequence). The CDR3 covers 15 residues. V trimming: 4 bases; J trimming: 3 bases; junction bases outside the gene matches: 5. The CDR3 sequence: CATSTTGEYTGELFF. CDR3 coding DNA: TGTGCCACCAGCACCACAGGGGAGTACACCGGGGAGCTGTTTTTT.

The chain is built from TRBV5-1 and TRBJ1-4; D might be TRBD1 (6 bases). The CDR3 consists of 14 residues. Germline-derived CDR1 and CDR2 are SGHRS and YFSETQ. Trimming removed 4 bases at V and 5 bases at J, with 12 bases between. This CDR3 reads CASSRDTSNEKLFF. The CDR3 coding sequence is TGCGCCAGCAGCAGGGACACTTCGAATGAAAAACTGTTTTTT.

The chain has TRBV18 and TRBJ1-3; 7 bases are a match to TRBD1. Germline V lookup: CDR1 KGHSH, CDR2 LQKENI. The CDR3 loop spans 15 amino acids. The J segment lost 0 bases and the V segment lost 5 bases, leaving 4 bases of the junction unmatched. The DNA of the CDR3 is TGTGCCAGCTCAAAAGGGACAGTCTCTGGAAACACCATATATTTT. Amino acids: CASSKGTVSGNTIYF.

This chain joins TRBV9 and TRBJ2-5; D is undetermined. V was cut by 0 bases and J by 2 bases, with 5 bases left in between. CDR3 size: 13 residues. CDR1 is SGDLS, CDR2 YYNGEE, per germline. The CDR3 DNA reads TGTGCCAGCAGCGTAGCCCCACAAGAGACCCAGTACTTC. Protein: CASSVAPQETQYF.

J is TRBJ2-7 and V is TRBV7-6, with TRBD1 as a possible D gene (7 bases). CDR3 length: 16 residues. V lost 4 bases to trimming and J lost 2 bases, with 18 bases between them. The germline V gene has CDR1 SGHVS and CDR2 FNYEAQ. The CDR3 nucleotides are TGTGCCAGCAGCTCCCTATCAGGGGGGAGCACCTACGAGCAGTACTTC. Translation: CASSSLSGGSTYEQYF.

For this clone: This sample includes further DNA sequences coding for the same CDR3. The chain recombines TRBV18 with TRBJ2-7, with D maybe TRBD1 (6 bases). Trimming pared 5 bases from V and 3 bases from J, leaving 8 bases between. Germline lookup yields CDR1 KGHSH and CDR2 LQKENI. The CDR3 covers 12 residues. CDR3 sequence reads: CASSLDSYEQYF. In DNA form, the CDR3 reads TGTGCCAGCTCATTGGACAGCTACGAGCAGTACTTC.

This clone was picked up one time. This chain connects TRBV4-2 to TRBJ1-3; TRBD1 matches at 8 bases. Unmatched junction bases numbered 3, after V lost 6 bases and J lost 2 bases. The CDR3 totals 14 residues. CDR1 LGHNA and CDR2 YNFKEQ come from the germline V gene. This chain's CDR3 is CASRPGGAGNTIYF. The CDR3 region has the DNA TGTGCCAGCAGGCCAGGGGGCGCTGGAAACACCATATATTTT.

The V and J genes are TRBV6-1 and TRBJ2-5, with 7 bases lining up with TRBD1. This CDR3 has 16 residues. V lost 1 base and J lost 4; bases outside the gene matches: 9. CDR1 and CDR2 from the germline V gene are MNHNS and SASEGT. CDR3 loop: CASSEVVSTGRETQYF. In DNA form, the CDR3 reads TGTGCCAGCAGTGAAGTCGTATCGACAGGGCGAGAGACCCAGTACTTC.